This T cell receptor beta chain emerged from a study of OX40 agonist ivuxolimab in advanced cancers. Whole-study context: Earlier anti-PD-1, anti-PD-L1 or anti-CTLA-4 therapy was permitted; about 38% had received some. Study observations and caveats: Relative to CD4+, CD8+ T cells held more expanded clones on average. Partial responders at 0.1-3.0 mg/kg showed near-lowest clonal expansion.

Profiling relied on immunoSEQ multiplex PCR, and the TCRdb table lists in-frame clones only, not all of them. This table has about 76,000 clones, more than 85% appearing once. Germline CDR1 MDHEN, CDR2 SYDVKM. The V end lost 3 bases, the J end lost 2 bases, and 13 bases lay between the germline ends. The CDR3 runs 15 residues. As regards this clone: Its antigen is currently unknown.

This TCR derives from an adult with an advanced solid tumor such as melanoma, head and neck, liver or kidney cancer. The sample in question was CD4+ or CD8+ T cells sorted from blood, obtained in a trial of the OX40 agonist ivuxolimab. V gene TRBV28 combines with J gene TRBJ2-5, with D uncertain. CDR3 residues: CASSFFGGLQETQYF. The CDR3, as DNA: TGTGCCAGCAGTTTTTTCGGTGGCCTTCAAGAGACCCAGTACTTC.